The present TCR beta chain was sequenced within a study of cytomegalovirus exposure and HLA in healthy donors (dated 2017 in TCRdb). Study-level background: An earlier analysis of approximately 550 of the donors reported more than 250 Gb of sequence data and roughly 110 million unique TCR beta sequences from 150 million to 200 million T cells. To study patterns of TCR occurrence, a later analysis re-analyzed previously published TCR beta repertoires from 600 to 750 donors and added high-resolution HLA genotyping. An earlier analysis of some 500 of the donors used high-throughput TCR beta sequencing to judge whether each TCR beta V gene segment behaved as functional or pseudogenic. In a later genetic analysis, genome-wide SNP genotypes for about 55% of the roughly 670 donors were used, and that subset was treated as a discovery cohort. Of the roughly 420 genotyped donors, less than 90% were placed in the genetic ancestry cluster associated with self-reported Caucasian donors. The study was designed to test whether signatures of past pathogen exposure could be identified by cataloging public T cell receptors. An early release covering approximately 600 HLA-typed donors comprised about 290 gigabases of sequencing data and roughly 85 million unique TCR sequences. Along with the approximately 700-subject first cohort, a separate validation cohort of more than 90 different subjects was used. The number of typed donors differed by locus: about 620-640 for A, B, C, DRB1 and DQB1; 500 to 550 for DQA1; 606 for DPA1; and some 450 for DPB1. HLA typing included class I and class II loci at four-digit resolution. The later analysis used no new phenotypic data to find candidate immune exposures, relying instead on TCR beta sequences and their occurrence across donors. Using immunosequencing, the study profiled T cell repertoires from about 610 subjects and related those repertoires to cytomegalovirus serostatus. On average, approximately 250,000 unique TCR beta nucleotide sequences were sequenced per donor among several hundred genotyped donors of the cohort, with around 19% of those sequences being non-productive. Five DR-DQ haplotypes were treated as single units for association and clustering because of strong linkage in the cohort. High-throughput TCR immunosequencing, statistical association of individual TCRs with disease status, and machine learning were combined to predict cytomegalovirus infection status. Every repertoire in the discovery cohort had been generated on one and the same sequencing platform. Alongside the repertoire data, information on donor age, sex, ethnicity and CMV serostatus was compiled. What the research found in general, with its limitations: HLA typing was unavailable for some donors at each locus, so association tests used only the typed subset. In a later analysis, several top co-occurrence clusters were reported to appear linked to parvovirus B19, influenza, CMV and Epstein-Barr virus. Correlated functional status among segregating V segments might reflect linkage disequilibrium, but an unknown experimental factor could not be ruled out. A later genetic analysis associated a missense DCLRE1C variant with V-gene and J-gene trimming of TCR beta chains, and an independent cohort replicated the association. Because counts were too low, approximately 15 rarely observed V segments, including chromosome 9 orphons, were excluded from the earlier analysis of 587 of the donors. While some public TCRs were present in many individuals, most TCR sequences turned up only very rarely across donors. Specific HLA alleles were associated with 16,951 TCR beta sequences at a false discovery rate of 0.05 in a later analysis. A later analysis found that TCR association rates varied across HLA loci, with DRB1 alleles showing the most associated TCRs and HLA-C alleles the fewest. Immune exposure information for the cohort was limited to CMV serostatus. A further reported finding was that TCR beta sequences accurately predicted the HLA-A and HLA-B alleles for most subjects in the first cohort. Because the 87-base-pair reads could not distinguish some IMGT-functional V segments, including TRBV6-2 and TRBV6-3, those segments were excluded. A group of highly shared sequence variants was considered likely to be a technical artifact of the sequencing pipeline. Strong co-occurrence of HLA alleles, especially DR and DQ, made assigning TCR associations to individual alleles difficult. Three of the identified cytomegalovirus-associated TCR beta chains were confirmed in vitro to be specific for cytomegalovirus antigens. According to a later genetic analysis, donors in an Asian-associated ancestry cluster had fewer N-insertions in productive TCRs than the approximately 700-donor mean. A total of about 150 TCR beta chains were listed by the study as associated with cytomegalovirus. In a later analysis, most CMV-associated TCR beta chains were found to appear HLA-restricted, with HLA associations seemingly driven largely by CMV exposure. The classifier was reported to diagnose cytomegalovirus status with high specificity and sensitivity in both the original cohort and the validation cohort. In this cohort, only TCR beta chains were sequenced, and detectable features were limited by the absence of alpha or paired-chain data. It was suggested by the authors that the approach could potentially be generalized to other disease states and immunological phenotypes. Broadly in line with IMGT annotations, most TCR beta V segments showed up in productive rearrangements about 87% or about 30% of the time in an earlier analysis of around 600 of the donors. The presence/absence analyses assumed that sequencing depth was roughly uniform across donors, and that assumption may not be true. Compared with equally common non-associated chains, HLA-associated TCR beta chains in a later analysis were more clonally expanded and had lower generation probabilities.

Inclusive of the bounding cysteine and phenylalanine, the CDR3 is 14 residues long. Of the read, only the CDR3 DNA is kept; its 42 bases are in frame from base 1. V loses 1 base of germline sequence and J loses 8 bases, and the interval between the two ends is 14 bases. CDR1 and CDR2 are drawn from the germline V gene: SGHVS, FQNEAQ. Concerning this clone itself: Its cognate antigen has yet to be identified. No much larger clone exists at a distance of one base, and base qualities are not known.

Libraries were constructed by the immunoSEQ multiplex PCR assay. For the multiplex PCR, a mixture combining 60 forward primers for TCR Vbeta segments and 13 reverse primers for TCR Jbeta segments was used. Amplification of the CDR3 region of rearranged TCR beta genes was performed with a multiplex PCR assay on genomic DNA. The amplified TCR beta libraries were sequenced on the Illumina HiSeq System as 87-base-pair reads. The paper's data handling went like this. In a later analysis, 80 million or so unique TCR beta chains were counted across the approximately 640 repertoires, and around 11 million of these chains were shared by at least two donors. A nearest-neighbor algorithm error-corrected the raw reads and collapsed the reads into unique sequences, merging closely related sequences to remove PCR and sequencing errors. To assign V, D and J gene segments, CDR3 sequences were aligned to IMGT reference sequences. For a sequence to be retained, a match of at least six nucleotides to both a V gene segment and a J gene segment was required. A rearrangement was called productive if the CDR3 had no stop codons and remained in frame with V and J, and every other rearrangement was called non-productive. Following IMGT convention, CDR3 was defined as the stretch from the second conserved V-encoded cysteine up to the conserved J-encoded phenylalanine. The earlier analysis of approximately 590 of the donors excluded any sequence lacking an unambiguous match to a single V gene segment. An earlier analysis of fewer than 750 of the donors called V segments functional above 56.7% productive rearrangements and segregating when the between-donor standard deviation exceeded 5%. To diagnose cytomegalovirus status from the catalog of TCR beta chain sequences, a statistical classification framework was built. In a later analysis, V and J genes were assigned by comparing TCR nucleotide sequences against IMGT/GENE-DB human TR gene sequences. The TCRdist pipeline was used in a later analysis to assign CDR3 sequences and most-parsimonious VDJ recombination scenarios. In a later analysis, each TCR beta chain was defined by its CDR3 amino acid sequence together with its V-gene family, and reads without a unique V-gene family were excluded. A later analysis removed several hundred highly shared, low-generation-probability nucleotide sequences to deal with suspected cross-contamination and a sequencing artifact. For each public chain, a later analysis derived a clonal expansion index from normalized ranks of inferred template counts within each repertoire. A later analysis computed generation probabilities with a VDJ recombination model fitted to out-of-frame rearrangements, and checked the results against IGoR. In a later analysis, hypergeometric tests were used to score TCR-TCR, TCR-HLA and TCR-CMV co-occurrence, with a repertoire-size bias correction applied to TCR pairs. False discovery rates were estimated in a later analysis by permuting HLA or CMV assignments 20 times. A later analysis grouped co-occurring TCRs with DBSCAN, adding TCRdist sequence similarity when clustering within HLA-allele-positive subsets. For co-occurrence clustering, repertoires with fewer than 30,000 or more than 120,000 public chains were excluded, along with five repertoires with anomalous nucleotide sharing. What TCRdb holds here is the immuneACCESS table cut down to in-frame rearrangements. Part of the clones is not present; checked against another copy, under half of the missing clones reflect an unresolved V gene, and the others are unexplained. V and J calls and clone size are copied from that table; D and trimming were computed from the DNA. The sample includes around 140,000 clones, with more than 70% observed a single time. 2% to 2.5% of the sample is held by the ten biggest clonotypes.

The cohort consisted of some 730 healthy bone marrow donors. All cohort members were sampled while nominally healthy, although unrecorded immune exposures were likely present. The donor was CMV seronegative and belonged to the group of around 400 seronegative cohort members. Every donor gave a peripheral blood sample, and the peripheral blood mononuclear cells from that sample were used for TCR beta sequencing. The Qiagen DNeasy Blood Extraction Kit was used to extract genomic DNA from the blood cell samples. Sequenced sample: PBMCs. The chain employs TRBV7-8 and TRBJ2-5, with TRBD1 perhaps the D gene, on 5 matching bases. This receptor was obtained from a middle-aged man in good health and CMV-seronegative. Here is the DNA: TGTGCCAGCAGCTTAGGTTCGGCAGGGCTAACCCAGTACTTC. It translates to CASSLGSAGLTQYF.